Each of the 9 T cell receptor beta chains below was sequenced from the same sample in a study of blood T cell repertoires in COVID-19. The method was immunoSEQ multiplex PCR; TCRdb's version includes in-frame clones alone and lacks a portion of them. The repertoire includes about 30,000 clones, more than 85% of them detected once, and 50% to 70% sits in the top ten. The sequencing input was peripheral blood. These receptors came from a man between 65 and 85 years old with acute or convalescent COVID-19.

The J gene is TRBJ2-7, the V gene TRBV5-1; D is possibly TRBD1 (6 bases). The CDR3 sequence is 12 residues long. Germline values: CDR1 SGHRS, CDR2 YFSETQ. The V gene lost 4 bases and the J gene lost 7 bases, with 12 bases spanning the gap. The CDR3 DNA reads TGCGCCAGCAGCACAGGGTTACGGGAGCAGTACTTC. Encoded protein: CASSTGLREQYF. The whole variable domain, remainder taken from reference TRBV5-1 and TRBJ2-7, is KAGVTQTPRYLIKTRGQQVTLSCSPISGHRSVSWYQQTPGQGLQFLFEYFSETQRNKGNFPGRFSGRQFSNSRSEMNVSTLELGDSALYLCASSTGLREQYFGPGTRLTVT.

The chain recombines TRBV6-1 with TRBJ1-5, with D unclear. The CDR3 totals 15 residues. CDR1 MNHNS and CDR2 SASEGT come from the germline V gene. V lost 0 bases and J lost 2, with 8 bases in between. The CDR3 is CASSEAVAGNQPQHF. The CDR3 DNA reads as TGTGCCAGCAGTGAAGCGGTCGCGGGCAATCAGCCCCAGCATTTT.

The genes are TRBV6-1 and TRBJ1-3, with D unresolved. V was clipped by 2 bases and J by 4 bases, with 15 bases between them. CDR3 length equals 16 residues. Germline CDR1 MNHNS, CDR2 SASEGT. CDR3 DNA sequence: TGTGCCAGCAGTGAAAGGAGTCACCCGGCGGGAAACACCATATATTTT. Its protein product is CASSERSHPAGNTIYF.

The V gene is TRBV4-1, the J gene TRBJ1-2; tentative D call: TRBD1 (6 bases). The V end lost 3 bases, the J end lost 4 bases, and 12 bases lay between the germline ends. Germline V gives CDR1 MGHRA, CDR2 YSYEKL. The CDR3 extends over 14 amino acids. For the CDR3, the DNA is TGCGCCAGCAGCCACCCCGGGACAAGCTATGGCTACACCTTC. It is translated as CASSHPGTSYGYTF.

The rearrangement uses TRBV4-1 and TRBJ1-1; D not resolved. The CDR3 is made up of 14 amino acids. V lost 2 bases to trimming and J lost 6 bases, with 13 bases between them. Germline values: CDR1 MGHRA, CDR2 YSYEKL. Here the CDR3 reads CASSQLTRAAEAFF. CDR3 nucleotides: TGCGCCAGCAGCCAATTAACGAGGGCGGCTGAAGCTTTCTTT.

The chain uses TRBV5-8 and TRBJ1-5; no reliable D call. The germline V and J ends were trimmed by 4 bases and 10 bases, with 12 bases remaining between them. Germline V CDR1 and CDR2: SGHTS, YDEGEE. The CDR3 sequence is 12 residues long. In DNA form, the CDR3 reads TGTGCCAGCAGCGAACCGGGTTATCCCCAGCATTTT. This encodes CASSEPGYPQHF.

As DNA, the CDR3 is TGTGCCAGCGGCGAGACGGGGGGAGGCACCATATATTTT. Translated: CASGETGGGTIYF. The chain uses TRBV25-1 and TRBJ1-3, with D possibly TRBD1 on 5 matching bases. V lost 8 bases and J lost 9, with 17 bases in between. CDR1 and CDR2 from the germline V gene are MGHDK and SYGVNS. The CDR3 extends over 13 amino acids.

In its sample, this clone was seen a few times. The rearrangement joins TRBV14 to TRBJ2-3; 7 nucleotides line up with TRBD1. J was trimmed by 6 bases and V by 5 bases; bases with no gene match: 8. This CDR3 has 14 residues. Looked up from germline, CDR1 is SGHDN and CDR2 is FVKESK. The CDR3 DNA reads TGTGCCAGCAGCTTGGACAGGCCGTTTGATACGCAGTATTTT. Protein sequence: CASSLDRPFDTQYF.

The V and J genes are TRBV12-3 or TRBV12-4 and TRBJ1-1, with D maybe TRBD1 (5 bases). This CDR3 region has 13 residues. Trimming pared 1 base from V and 11 bases from J, leaving 14 bases between. The CDR3 protein is CASSLGAGSRAFF. The CDR3 region has the DNA TGTGCCAGCAGTTTAGGGGCAGGGTCTCGCGCTTTCTTT.